This is a list of T cell receptor beta chains from one sample in a study of shared clonotypes between healthy human individuals. Libraries were prepared by immunoSEQ multiplex PCR; TCRdb keeps only in-frame clonotypes and omits some of them. The profile shows hundreds of thousands of clones, about 78% of them singletons. Sequenced sample: memory CD4+ T cells sorted from blood. The receptors were sampled from a woman aged 25 to 39 in good health. CDR3s include the opening cysteine and the closing phenylalanine or tryptophan. Fields, in order: V gene, clone size, CDR3 length, CDR3 protein. Not all rows give a size; the values are once, few, many and, for expanded clones, a class.

>TRBV5-6|NA|16
CASSFYGTGGNTEAFF
>TRBV7-2|NA|14
CASSLTLRNTEAFF
>TRBV27|NA|15
CASSFKLGQGGGYTF
>TRBV7-7|NA|14
CASSGGRNTGELFF
>TRBV25-1|NA|13
CASSEPTADEQFF
>TRBV19|NA|13
CASSAYSNQPQHF
>TRBV5-1|once|14
CASSLEGQNTEAFF
>TRBV10-3|NA|11
CAIGGTYEQYF
>TRBV5-4|NA|14
CASSTLIAKNIQYF
>TRBV5-1|few|14
CASRTQAGRYEQYF
>TRBV6-1|NA|15
CASKIGTGGGQPQHF
>TRBV15|NA|12
CATSHRGETQYF
>TRBV29-1|few|10
CSVDAWGAFF
>TRBV28|NA|15
CASSFSTGGSTEAFF
>TRBV18|NA|17
CASSRSIDGGSYNEQFF
>TRBV7-2|NA|13
CASSSKMASEQYF
>TRBV5-1|NA|12
CASSRTGDGYTF
>TRBV19|NA|15
CASSPGRHFNQPQHF
>TRBV6-5|NA|14
CASSAAGSAYEQYF
>TRBV5-4|few|12
CASSLESYEQYF
>TRBV10-3|NA|15
CAISEAPGASYEQYF
>TRBV7-9|NA|11
CAITWGDTQYF
>TRBV5-1|NA|14
CASSQGMGNQPQHF
>TRBV28|NA|14
CASSFGGLQETQYF
>TRBV7-3|NA|15
CASSIQGPDTGELFF
>TRBV2|NA|15
CASTREGVNTGELFF
>TRBV2|NA|12
CASSLTGSEQYF
>TRBV27|NA|16
CASSFSSGGPHETQYF
>TRBV28|NA|19
CASSHLLAGGQGITGELFF
>TRBV15|NA|13
CATSRDQVEKLFF
>TRBV28|NA|15
CASSTRQYSNQPQHF
>TRBV15|few|18
CATSRELDRVGPNTEAFF
>TRBV7-9|NA|15
CASSRLGQSTDTQYF
>TRBV28|NA|17
CASTRRGVLAGYNEQFF
>TRBV2|NA|15
CASSVGVGSYNEQFF
>TRBV6-5|NA|16
CASSYSSLAGFYEQYF
>TRBV30|NA|17
CAWRGGDRGSSYNEQFF
>TRBV2|NA|15
CASNRGLAGFGELFF
>TRBV6-1|NA|15
CASRPSWLATYEQYF
>TRBV7-9|NA|15
CASSLGPGQNTEAFF
>TRBV30|few|13
CAWSAGGPEAQHF
>TRBV5-4|once|17
CASSLGAFAQVNTEAFF
>TRBV10-3|NA|18
CAISQTLGQGMKYTEAFF
>TRBV7-2|few|13
CASSFVGTGELFF
>TRBV7-7|NA|14
CASSLDSGGSEQFF
>TRBV30|NA|13
CAWRGQGGETQYF
>TRBV18|NA|15
CASSPGTGGTDTQYF
>TRBV7-9|NA|14
CASSVGASGRVKFF
>TRBV6-5|NA|13
CASSRPTENIQYF
>TRBV10-3|once|11
CATQEGNEQYF
>TRBV30|NA|13
CAWSGGSGNTIYF
>TRBV27|NA|13
CASSRRTSYEQYF
>TRBV11-3|NA|15
CASSLGSGDYNEQFF
>TRBV7-8|NA|16
CASSLAGSLSNQPQHF
>TRBV27|NA|14
CASIALGVGSEQFF
>TRBV7-2|once|16
CASSLLAGGPTDTQYF
>TRBV28|few|16
CASSSYRTGGSEKLFF
>TRBV28|NA|11
CASSLTYEQYF
>TRBV2|NA|13
CASSEQGADEQFF